This T cell receptor beta chain was sequenced for a study of human T cells and chemical hapten exposure. Someone pulled total RNA out of unfractionated whole blood. This clonotype was detected only a few times. Its antigen is currently unknown. Notes on the study in general: Following DPC sensitization, TCRs present above 1 in 1000 frequency showed no change.

As the library was built, unique molecular identifiers were attached to individual cDNA molecules. TCRdb recomputed calls from the 5' RACE reads with MiXCR, one row per CDR3 protein. The sample lists roughly 110,000 distinct CDR3 sequences, 15% to 20% occurring once. This receptor was taken from a human donor in good health.

The CDR3 sequence: CASSGGNTEAFF. The CDR3 region has the DNA TGTGCCAGCAGTGGCGGGAACACTGAAGCTTTCTTT. J is TRBJ1-1 and V is TRBV6-1, with unresolved D. The germline V and J ends were trimmed by 4 bases and 1 base, with 4 bases remaining between them. The CDR3 runs to 12 residues. Germline CDR1 MNHNS, CDR2 SASEGT.